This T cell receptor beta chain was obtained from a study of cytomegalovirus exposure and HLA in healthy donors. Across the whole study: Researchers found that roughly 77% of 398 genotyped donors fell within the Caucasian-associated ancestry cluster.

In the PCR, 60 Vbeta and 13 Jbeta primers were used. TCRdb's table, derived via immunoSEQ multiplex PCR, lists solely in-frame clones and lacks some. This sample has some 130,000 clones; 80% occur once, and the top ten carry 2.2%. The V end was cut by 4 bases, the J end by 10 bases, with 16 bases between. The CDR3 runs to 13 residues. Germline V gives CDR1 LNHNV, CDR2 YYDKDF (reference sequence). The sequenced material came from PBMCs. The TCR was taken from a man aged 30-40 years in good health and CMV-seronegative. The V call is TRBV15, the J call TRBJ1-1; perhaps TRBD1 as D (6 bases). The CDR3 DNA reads TGTGCCACCAGCATAGGTGGGGGCCAACGAGCTTTCTTT. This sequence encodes CATSIGGGQRAFF.